These 27 T cell receptor beta chains came from one sample sequenced in a study of vaccination effects on CD4 cells after COVID-19. The repertoire was sequenced with immunoSEQ multiplex PCR; TCRdb's copy has only in-frame clones and lacks some. The table includes around 79,000 clones, about 70% detected once. For these TCRs, the target antigens are not known. CD4+ T cells specific for antigen were expanded with viral peptide pools by the ViraFEST assay before sequencing. Investigators separated out CD4+ T cells once about eleven days of culture had passed. Here the sequenced sample was CD4+ T cells from PBMCs cultured with HCoV-229E spike peptides, taken before COVID-19 vaccination. The receptors derive from a human donor who received a COVID-19 vaccine.

This rearrangement joins TRBV6-5 to TRBJ1-2; 11 bases are shared with TRBD1. From germline, CDR1 is MNHEY and CDR2 SVGAGI. The CDR3 has 14 residues. The ends lost 5 bases at V and 6 bases at J; junction bases unmatched: 5. The CDR3 sequence: CASSLRGQGDGYTF. DNA of the CDR3: TGTGCCAGCAGTCTCCGGGGACAGGGGGATGGCTACACCTTC.

The chain employs TRBV12-3 or TRBV12-4 and TRBJ2-3; D gene unclear. This CDR3 is 12 amino acids long. V shed 1 base and J shed 6 bases, with 5 bases lying between them. The CDR3, as DNA: TGTGCCAGCAGTTTAGAAGTCGATACGCAGTATTTT. Residues: CASSLEVDTQYF.

This clone was observed a few times. This rearrangement joins TRBV7-2 to TRBJ1-3, with D uncertain. The CDR3 spans 13 residues. CDR1 SGHTA and CDR2 FQGNSA come from the germline V gene. V was pared by 4 bases and J by 2 bases, with 6 bases between. This CDR3 reads CASSSYTGNTIYF. For the CDR3, the DNA is TGTGCCAGCAGCTCTTACACTGGAAACACCATATATTTT.

This chain connects TRBV6-2 or TRBV6-3 to TRBJ2-1; D is undetermined. Germline CDR1 MNHEY, CDR2 SVGEGT. V lost 0 bases, J lost 1 base, and 7 bases lay in between. The CDR3 covers 15 residues. CDR3 amino acids: CASSYSSPSYNEQFF. Written as DNA, the CDR3 is TGTGCCAGCAGTTACTCTAGTCCTTCCTACAATGAGCAGTTCTTC.

CDR3 nucleotides: TGTGCCAGCAGCTTGAATCCGGATCCTAACTATGGCTACACCTTC. It yields the protein CASSLNPDPNYGYTF. V is TRBV7-2 and J is TRBJ1-2; D is uncertain. Deletions cut 3 bases from V and 0 bases from J, with 11 bases between. This CDR3 comprises 15 residues. Germline V gene data show CDR1 as SGHTA and CDR2 as FQGNSA.

The V and J genes are TRBV5-1 and TRBJ2-7; D is unclear. CDR1 and CDR2 (germline): SGHRS, YFSETQ. Deletions cut 0 bases from V and 2 bases from J, with 9 bases between. The CDR3 is made up of 14 amino acids. This CDR3 reads CASSLGQTAYEQYV. The CDR3 coding sequence is TGCGCCAGCAGCTTGGGGCAGACCGCCTACGAGCAGTACGTC.

This clone was detected only a few times. CDR3 in amino acids: CASSQSARGGPYTEAFF. The CDR3 bases are TGCGCCAGCAGCCAATCGGCCCGGGGGGGGCCTTACACTGAAGCTTTCTTT. V and J are TRBV4-3 and TRBJ1-1, with D perhaps matching TRBD1 (6 bases). The length of the CDR3 is 17 residues. The ends were cut back, 2 bases at V and 3 bases at J, with 19 bases in the middle. Germline V gene sequence: CDR1 LGHNA, CDR2 YSLEER.

The rearrangement uses TRBV5-1 and TRBJ1-4; 10 bases align to TRBD1. CDR3 length equals 14 residues. V shed 3 bases and J 8 bases; nucleotides not matched to a gene: 4. Germline V gives CDR1 SGHRS, CDR2 YFSETQ. The CDR3: CASSWGQGREKLFF. The CDR3 nucleotides read TGCGCCAGCAGCTGGGGACAGGGGCGCGAAAAACTGTTTTTT. The full variable domain, with the rest looked up from reference TRBV5-1 and TRBJ1-4, is KAGVTQTPRYLIKTRGQQVTLSCSPISGHRSVSWYQQTPGQGLQFLFEYFSETQRNKGNFPGRFSGRQFSNSRSEMNVSTLELGDSALYLCASSWGQGREKLFFGSGTQLSVL.

The chain is built from TRBV5-1 and TRBJ2-1, with D possibly being TRBD2 (7 bases). In germline, CDR1 is SGHRS, CDR2 YFSETQ. Deletions cut 0 bases from V and 7 bases from J, with 17 bases between. This CDR3 contains 16 residues. Here the CDR3 reads CASSLALAGAGNEQFF. The DNA of the CDR3 is TGCGCCAGCAGCTTGGCCCTCGCGGGGGCCGGGAATGAGCAGTTCTTC.

The chain is built from TRBV14 and TRBJ2-7, with a tentative D call TRBD1 (6 bases). Per the germline V gene, CDR1 is SGHDN and CDR2 is FVKESK. The CDR3 has 18 amino acids. V shed 2 bases and J shed 0 bases, with 20 bases lying between them. The CDR3: CASSQQIYYQGPSYEQYV. CDR3 coding DNA: TGTGCCAGCAGCCAACAAATCTACTACCAGGGGCCCTCCTACGAGCAGTACGTC.

CDR3 sequence (DNA): TGTGCCAGCAGTTACCAGGAGACGGGGGACACTGAAGCTTTCTTT. It translates to CASSYQETGDTEAFF. The chain carries TRBV6-5 and TRBJ1-1; maybe TRBD1 (5 bases). The CDR3 extends over 15 amino acids. Germline loops: CDR1 MNHEY, CDR2 SVGAGI. Trimming shortened V by 2 bases and J by 3 bases, and 13 bases separated the two germline ends.

This clone showed up just once. The gene calls are TRBV7-2 and TRBJ2-3; the match to TRBD2 covers 12 bases. V gave up 1 base and J gave up 5 bases; unmatched junction bases: 13. Per germline, CDR1 SGHTA and CDR2 FQGNSA. The CDR3 loop spans 19 amino acids. CDR3 in DNA: TGTGCCAGCAGCTTAGTCTCTATGGCTAGCGGGGGGGCCGGAGATACGCAGTATTTT. This encodes CASSLVSMASGGAGDTQYF.

CDR3 nucleotides: TGTGCCAGCAGCCGGCAGGGCCCGGGATCGGGCACTGAAGCTTTCTTT. This translates into CASSRQGPGSGTEAFF. The chain joins TRBV7-3 to TRBJ1-1; tentatively, D is TRBD1 (5 bases). Germline assignment: CDR1 SGHTA and CDR2 FQGTGA. Trimming shortened V by 5 bases and J by 4 bases, and 20 bases separated the two germline ends. The CDR3 length is 16 residues. Full variable domain (rest looked up from reference TRBV7-3 and TRBJ1-1): GAGVSQTPSNKVTEKGKYVELRCDPISGHTALYWYRQSLGQGPEFLIYFQGTGAADDSGLPNDRFFAVRPEGSVSTLKIQRTERGDSAVYLCASSRQGPGSGTEAFFGQGTRLTVV.

On this clone itself: Different DNA sequences within this sample yield the same CDR3. This chain links TRBV9 with TRBJ2-5; 7 bases are a match to TRBD2. This CDR3 is 13 amino acids long. Trimming cost V 0 bases and J 4 bases; bases outside gene matches: 0. Germline CDR1 is SGDLS and CDR2 is YYNGEE. The CDR3 reads CASSVGGGETQYF. CDR3 nucleotides: TGTGCCAGCAGCGTAGGCGGGGGAGAGACCCAGTACTTC.

This sequence joins TRBV6-5 and TRBJ1-1; D is perhaps TRBD1 (5 bases). CDR3 length equals 13 residues. CDR1 MNHEY and CDR2 SVGAGI come from the germline V gene. Deletions cut 11 bases from V and 0 bases from J, with 13 bases between. The CDR3: CAGTGTMNTEAFF. The CDR3 DNA reads TGTGCCGGAACCGGGACCATGAACACTGAAGCTTTCTTT.

The CDR3 DNA follows: TGTGCCAGCAGCCAAGATAGTAGTGGAGAGACCCAGTACTTC. Translated, it gives CASSQDSSGETQYF. The chain uses TRBV3-1 (or the pseudogene TRBV3-2) and TRBJ2-5; unclear D gene. Germline CDR1 reads LGHDT; CDR2 reads YNNKEL (reference sequence). V lost 0 bases to trimming and J lost 4 bases, with 9 bases between them. This CDR3 spans 14 amino acids.

V usage is TRBV5-6 and J usage is TRBJ2-2; tentative D call: TRBD1 (6 bases). The CDR3 covers 15 residues. In germline, CDR1 is SGHDT, CDR2 YYEEEE. The V end lost 3 bases, the J end lost 0 bases, and 9 bases lay between the germline ends. The CDR3: CASSSGVTNTGELFF. CDR3 in DNA: TGTGCCAGCAGCTCAGGGGTTACGAACACCGGGGAGCTGTTTTTT.

The chain has TRBV28 and TRBJ1-1; D possibly corresponds to TRBD1 (5 bases). CDR3 length: 15 residues. V was trimmed by 8 bases and J by 0 bases, leaving 16 bases between them. Per germline, CDR1 MDHEN and CDR2 SYDVKM. CDR3 residues: CASYRLDSLNTEAFF. CDR3 nucleotides: TGTGCCAGCTACAGATTAGACAGTTTGAACACTGAAGCTTTCTTT. The variable domain in full, with the rest retrieved from reference TRBV28 and TRBJ1-1, is DVKVTQSSRYLVKRTGEKVFLECVQDMDHENMFWYRQDPGLGLRLIYFSYDVKMKEKGDIPEGYSVSREKKERFSLILESASTNQTSMYLCASYRLDSLNTEAFFGQGTRLTVV.

The V call is TRBV28, the J call TRBJ2-6, with D possibly being TRBD2 (6 bases). Germline V lookup: CDR1 MDHEN, CDR2 SYDVKM. V was shortened by 5 bases and J by 0 bases, with 14 bases between the two germline ends. The CDR3 sequence is 17 residues long. The CDR3, as DNA: TGTGCCAGCAGTGAGGCTAGCGCGGGCTCTGGGGCCAACGTCCTGACTTTC. Its translation: CASSEASAGSGANVLTF.

This clone has a single count. The chain is built from TRBV12-5 and TRBJ2-5; 7 nucleotides agree with TRBD2. The CDR3 runs to 15 residues. V was pared by 3 bases and J by 4 bases, with 8 bases of the junction left unmatched. Germline V gene sequence: CDR1 LGHNT, CDR2 FRNRAP. CDR3 DNA: TGTGCTAGTGGTTTTGGGGGGGGGAGTGGAGAGACCCAGTACTTC. Amino acid sequence: CASGFGGGSGETQYF. Full variable domain (remainder filled in from reference TRBV12-5 and TRBJ2-5): DARVTQTPRHKVTEMGQEVTMRCQPILGHNTVFWYRQTMMQGLELLAYFRNRAPLDDSGMPKDRFSAEMPDATLATLKIQPSEPRDSAVYFCASGFGGGSGETQYFGPGTRLLVL.

The chain has TRBV4-1 and TRBJ1-5; D ambiguous. Trimming shortened V by 1 base and J by 2 bases, and 12 bases separated the two germline ends. The CDR3 length is 16 residues. From germline, CDR1 is MGHRA and CDR2 YSYEKL. CDR3 coding DNA: TGCGCCAGCAGCCAAGCCGAGGACGTGGGCAATCAGCCCCAGCATTTT. It yields the protein CASSQAEDVGNQPQHF.

The chain joins TRBV5-6 to TRBJ1-5, with D unresolved. The V and J ends lost 5 bases and 1 base respectively, with 16 bases between them. This CDR3 region has 16 residues. Germline CDR1 is SGHDT and CDR2 is YYEEEE. In DNA form, the CDR3 reads TGTGCCAGCAGACTGTATAAAGCTTCAAGCAATCAGCCCCAGCATTTT. Its protein product is CASRLYKASSNQPQHF.

The chain links TRBV12-3 or TRBV12-4 to TRBJ1-2, with 7 positions matching TRBD1. The length of the CDR3 is 13 residues. J lost 8 bases, V lost 5 bases, and 8 bases had no gene match. The CDR3 DNA sequence: TGTGCCAGCAGTCAACAGGGGACGCAGGGCTACACCTTC. Amino acids: CASSQQGTQGYTF.

This clone has more than one count but fewer than ten. This sequence joins TRBV15 and TRBJ1-1, with 9 nucleotides matching TRBD1. Germline lookup yields CDR1 LNHNV and CDR2 YYDKDF (reference sequence). The junction had 3 bases not matched to a gene; V was cut back by 1 base and J by 3 bases. This CDR3 contains 15 residues. The CDR3 DNA reads TGTGCCACCAGCAGAGTGGGGACAGGGTACACTGAAGCTTTCTTT. Residues: CATSRVGTGYTEAFF.

This chain connects TRBV6-6 to TRBJ1-2, with D possibly being TRBD1 (5 bases). With 0 bases removed from V and 8 bases from J, the gap between germline ends came to 19 bases. Germline CDR1 MNHNY, CDR2 SVGAGI (reference sequence). The CDR3 consists of 16 residues. CDR3: CASSYSRGKGREGYTF. The DNA of the CDR3 is TGTGCCAGCAGTTACTCGAGGGGTAAGGGGCGCGAAGGCTACACCTTC.

The J gene is TRBJ2-7, the V gene TRBV5-6, with unresolved D. The germline V gene encodes CDR1 SGHDT and CDR2 YYEEEE. The CDR3 length is 12 residues. V gave up 1 base and J gave up 4 bases, with 6 bases separating them. The CDR3 DNA is TGTGCCAGCAGCTTGTCAGGTTACGAGCAGTACGTC. Its translation is CASSLSGYEQYV.

This rearrangement joins TRBV2 to TRBJ2-5; 9 bases fit TRBD1. V was clipped by 6 bases and J by 2 bases; unmatched bases: 4. CDR1 SNHLY and CDR2 FYNNEI come from the germline V gene. The length of the CDR3 is 14 residues. CDR3 loop: CASSVDRGQETQYF. The CDR3 region has the DNA TGTGCCAGCAGCGTGGACAGGGGTCAAGAGACCCAGTACTTC.